This T cell receptor beta chain was captured by sequencing in a study of siplizumab effects on memory and regulatory T cells. Study conclusions and caveats: Naive T cells looked more diverse than memory cells and looked like major alloresponse contributors. The study did not confirm that proliferating Tregs from siplizumab cultures were suppressive. Treg-derived clones made up an average of roughly 70% of mappable alloreactive CD4+ clones with siplizumab and more than 25% in controls.

With regard to this clone: What it binds is unknown.

Some clones are missing from TCRdb's copy, which holds only in-frame ones; the method was immunoSEQ multiplex PCR. The repertoire includes 50,000 to 55,000 clones, about 93% of them detected once, and 15% to 20% sits in the top ten. This TCR was recovered from a human donor in good health. Sequencing input: CD8+ T cells sorted from blood.

CDR3 sequence (DNA): TGTGCCAGCAGCATCTCCGGGACTCGCAATCAGCCCCAGCATTTT. Amino acids: CASSISGTRNQPQHF. This chain uses TRBV7-8 with TRBJ1-5; D possibly corresponds to TRBD1 (5 bases). This CDR3 is built from 15 residues. V shed 5 bases and J shed 2 bases, with 13 bases lying between them. Germline-derived CDR1 and CDR2 are SGHVS and FQNEAQ.